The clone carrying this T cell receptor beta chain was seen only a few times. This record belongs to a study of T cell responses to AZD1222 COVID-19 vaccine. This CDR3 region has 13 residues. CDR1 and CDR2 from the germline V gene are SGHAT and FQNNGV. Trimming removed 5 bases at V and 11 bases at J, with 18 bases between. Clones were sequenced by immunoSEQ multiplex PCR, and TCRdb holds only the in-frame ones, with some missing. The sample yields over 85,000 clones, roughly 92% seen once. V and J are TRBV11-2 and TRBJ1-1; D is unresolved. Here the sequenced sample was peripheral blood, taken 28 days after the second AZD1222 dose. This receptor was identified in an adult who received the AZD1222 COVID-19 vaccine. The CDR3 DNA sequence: TGTGCCAGCAGCCCCCAAGCGTTGGTGGACGCTTTCTTT. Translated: CASSPQALVDAFF.